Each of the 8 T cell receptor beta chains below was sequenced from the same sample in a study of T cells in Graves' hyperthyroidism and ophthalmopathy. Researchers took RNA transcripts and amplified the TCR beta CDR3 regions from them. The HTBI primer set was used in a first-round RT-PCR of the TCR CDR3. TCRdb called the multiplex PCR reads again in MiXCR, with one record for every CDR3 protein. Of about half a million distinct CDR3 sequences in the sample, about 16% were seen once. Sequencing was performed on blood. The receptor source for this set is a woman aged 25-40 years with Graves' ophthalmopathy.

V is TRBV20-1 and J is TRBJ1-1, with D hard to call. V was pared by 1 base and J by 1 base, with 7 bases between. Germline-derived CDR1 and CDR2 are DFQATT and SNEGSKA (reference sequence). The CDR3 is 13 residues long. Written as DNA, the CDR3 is TGCAGTGCTAGAGTGGCCCCGAACACTGAAGCTTTCTTT. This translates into CSARVAPNTEAFF.

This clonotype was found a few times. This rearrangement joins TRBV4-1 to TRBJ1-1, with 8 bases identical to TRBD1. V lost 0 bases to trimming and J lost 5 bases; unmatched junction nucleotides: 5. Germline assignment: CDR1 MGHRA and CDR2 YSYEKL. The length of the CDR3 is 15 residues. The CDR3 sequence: CASSQDSRQGTEAFF. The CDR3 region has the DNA TGCGCCAGCAGCCAAGATTCCCGACAGGGGACTGAAGCTTTCTTT.

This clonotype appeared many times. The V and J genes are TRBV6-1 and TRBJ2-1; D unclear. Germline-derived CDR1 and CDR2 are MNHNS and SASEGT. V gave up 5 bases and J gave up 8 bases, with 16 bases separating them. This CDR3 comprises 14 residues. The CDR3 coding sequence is TGTGCCAGCAGTCCCCTCGTTTACGGCCATGAGCAGTTCTTC. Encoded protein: CASSPLVYGHEQFF.

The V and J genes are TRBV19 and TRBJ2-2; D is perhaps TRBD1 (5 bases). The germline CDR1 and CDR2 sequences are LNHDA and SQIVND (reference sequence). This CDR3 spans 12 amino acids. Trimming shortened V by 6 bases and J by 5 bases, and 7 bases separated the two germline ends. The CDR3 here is CASSRETGELFF. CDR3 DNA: TGTGCCAGTAGCAGGGAAACCGGGGAGCTGTTTTTT.

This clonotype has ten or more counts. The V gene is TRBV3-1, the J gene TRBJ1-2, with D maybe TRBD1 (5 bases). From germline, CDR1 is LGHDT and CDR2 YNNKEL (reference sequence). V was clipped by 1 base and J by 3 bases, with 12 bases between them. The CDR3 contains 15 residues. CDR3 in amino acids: CASSQGRVWDYGYTF. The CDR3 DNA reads TGTGCCAGCAGCCAAGGCAGGGTCTGGGACTATGGCTACACCTTC.

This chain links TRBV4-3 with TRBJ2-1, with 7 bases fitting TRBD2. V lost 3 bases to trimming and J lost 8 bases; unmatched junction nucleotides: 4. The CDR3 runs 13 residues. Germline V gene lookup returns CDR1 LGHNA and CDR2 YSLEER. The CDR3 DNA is TGCGCCAGCAGCCAGGAGCGGGGATATGAGCAGTTCTTC. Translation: CASSQERGYEQFF.

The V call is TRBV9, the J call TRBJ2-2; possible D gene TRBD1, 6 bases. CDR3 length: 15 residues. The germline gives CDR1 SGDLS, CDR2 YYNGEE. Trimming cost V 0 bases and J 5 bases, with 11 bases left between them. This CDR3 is CASSVEGEGTGELFF. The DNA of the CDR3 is TGTGCCAGCAGCGTAGAGGGGGAAGGGACCGGGGAGCTGTTTTTT.

This CDR3 reads CAWRKQGVEQYF. CDR3 nucleotides: TGTGCCTGGAGGAAACAGGGGGTCGAGCAGTACTTC. The genes are TRBV30 and TRBJ2-7; 8 bases line up with TRBD1. The CDR3 has 12 residues. From germline, CDR1 is GTSNPN and CDR2 SVGIG (reference sequence). J lost 6 bases, V lost 3 bases, and 4 bases had no gene match. Combining the CDR3 with reference TRBV30 and TRBJ2-7 gives the whole variable domain SQTIHQWPATLVQPVGSPLSLECTVEGTSNPNLYWYRQAAGRGLQLLFYSVGIGQISSEVPQNLSASRPQDRQFILSSKKLLLSDSGFYLCAWRKQGVEQYFGPGTRLTVT.